These T cell receptor beta chains were read from a single sample in a study of T cell responses to AZD1222 COVID-19 vaccine. Method: immunoSEQ multiplex PCR; TCRdb's copy keeps in-frame clones and lacks some. Of around 170,000 clones listed, around 90% were seen once; the top ten hold less than 2.5%. Specimen: peripheral blood, collected 28 days after the second AZD1222 dose. The receptors shown here come from an adult who received the AZD1222 COVID-19 vaccine. Each CDR3 is given with its conserved first and last residue. A D gene is named only where the DNA matches it firmly. Where a row states a size, it is once, few, many or the class of an expanded clone; other rows omit it.

>TRBJ2-7|TRBV5-5|-|TRBD2
TGTGCCAGCAGCTTGGAGGAGGGTTGGGGGGGTCCCTACGAGCAGTACTTC
CASSLEEGWGGPYEQYF
>TRBJ1-2|TRBV5-4|-|TRBD1
TGTGCCAGCAGCCGGTCCGGGACAGGTTATGGCTACACCTTC
CASSRSGTGYGYTF
>TRBJ1-2|TRBV5-4|-|TRBD1
TGTGCCAGCAGCCTACGGACAGGGGGTTTTTATGGCTACACCTTC
CASSLRTGGFYGYTF
>TRBJ1-1|TRBV11-1|-|-
TGTGCCAGCAGCCGACACACGACTGAAGCTTTCTTT
CASSRHTTEAFF
>TRBJ2-6|TRBV18|once|TRBD1
TGTGCCAGCTCGCGGACAGGGGGCGCCTCTGGGGCCAACGTCCTGACTTTC
CASSRTGGASGANVLTF
>TRBJ2-2|TRBV7-2|few|TRBD1
TGTGCCAGCAGCTTGACAGGGCGTGGCACCGGGGAGCTGTTTTTT
CASSLTGRGTGELFF
>TRBJ1-4|TRBV9|-|TRBD1
TGTGCCAGCAGCACCTCCGGACAGGGGGGAATTGAAAAACTGTTTTTT
CASSTSGQGGIEKLFF
>TRBJ1-3|TRBV9|-|-
TGTGCCAGCAGCCCGGGAGGGGCGAGAAACACCATATATTTT
CASSPGGARNTIYF
>TRBJ1-2|TRBV6-6|-|TRBD1
TGTGCCAGCAGTTACTTTGGACAGGACGATGGCTACACCTTC
CASSYFGQDDGYTF
>TRBJ1-1|TRBV6-5|once|-
TGTGCCAGCAGTTACTCGGGCTTGTCAACTGAAGCTTTCTTT
CASSYSGLSTEAFF
>TRBJ1-2|TRBV19|once|-
TGTGCCAGTAGTAGATATGGGGGACAAGATGGCTACACCTTC
CASSRYGGQDGYTF
>TRBJ1-1|TRBV11-2|-|-
TGTGCCAGCAGCTACCAGACAGGCCTGAACACTGAAGCTTTCTTT
CASSYQTGLNTEAFF
>TRBJ1-5|TRBV2|-|-
TGTGCCAGCAGTGGGCAGCTCAATCAGCCCCAGCATTTT
CASSGQLNQPQHF
>TRBJ2-7|TRBV7-8|-|TRBD1
TGTGCCAGCAGCCCACAACGGACAGGCCCCTACGAGCAGTACTTC
CASSPQRTGPYEQYF
>TRBJ1-6|TRBV18|-|-
TGTGCCAGCTCACCGAGGGCGGTTGGGGATTCACCCCTCCACTTT
CASSPRAVGDSPLHF